Listed below are T cell receptor beta chains from one sample, sequenced in a study of T cells in Graves' hyperthyroidism and ophthalmopathy. Each CDR3 protein is one row after TCRdb ran MiXCR on the multiplex PCR reads. In the table there are hundreds of thousands of distinct CDR3 sequences, roughly 14% of which are singletons. Sequenced material: blood. Receptors originate from a man aged 18 to 29 with Graves' ophthalmopathy. Each CDR3 is given with its conserved first and last residue. A D gene is named only where the DNA matches it firmly. Some rows have no size entry. The others give once, few or many, or a class for an expanded clone.

abundance: .; v_gene: TRBV24-1; j_gene: TRBJ2-1; d_gene: .; CDR3nt: TGTGCCACCAGTGATTTGCAAGGGGGAAACGGGCTTTCTCGGGAGCAGTTCTTC; CDR3aa: CATSDLQGGNGLSREQFF
abundance: .; v_gene: TRBV19; j_gene: TRBJ2-7; d_gene: .; CDR3nt: TGTGCCAGTACTACTGACGTCGGGGAGCAGTACTTC; CDR3aa: CASTTDVGEQYF
abundance: .; v_gene: TRBV24-1; j_gene: TRBJ2-1; d_gene: .; CDR3nt: TGTGCCACCAGTGATTTATGGTCAGCTTACAATGAGCAGTTCTTC; CDR3aa: CATSDLWSAYNEQFF
abundance: many; v_gene: TRBV12-3/TRBV12-4; j_gene: TRBJ2-1; d_gene: .; CDR3nt: TGTGCCAGCAAGCTGGCGGGCGTTAATGAGCAGTTCTTC; CDR3aa: CASKLAGVNEQFF
abundance: many; v_gene: TRBV30; j_gene: TRBJ1-5; d_gene: .; CDR3nt: TGTGCCTGGAGTGTATTGAGCAATCAGCCCCAGCATTTT; CDR3aa: CAWSVLSNQPQHF
abundance: .; v_gene: TRBV2; j_gene: TRBJ2-3; d_gene: .; CDR3nt: TGTGCCAGCAGTGAATTGCCTACTAGCACAGATACGCAGTATTTT; CDR3aa: CASSELPTSTDTQYF
abundance: many; v_gene: TRBV7-3; j_gene: TRBJ2-1; d_gene: TRBD2; CDR3nt: TGTGCCAGCAGCTCTAGCGGGGGTATGGACGGGAGGGCCAGTAGCTCCTACAATGAGCAGTTCTTC; CDR3aa: CASSSSGGMDGRASSSYNEQFF
abundance: few; v_gene: TRBV19; j_gene: TRBJ2-1; d_gene: TRBD1; CDR3nt: TGTGCCAGGCGCACAGGGGAAAAGTGGCTAAGCTCCTACAATGAGCAGTTCTTC; CDR3aa: CARRTGEKWLSSYNEQFF
abundance: few; v_gene: TRBV7-9; j_gene: TRBJ2-3; d_gene: .; CDR3nt: TGTGCCAGCAGCTTAGGTGAGGGCCGGGGTACGCAGTATTTT; CDR3aa: CASSLGEGRGTQYF
abundance: .; v_gene: TRBV6-1; j_gene: TRBJ2-5; d_gene: TRBD1; CDR3nt: TGTGCCAGCATTGGACAGGGGGGAGTGACCCAGTACTTC; CDR3aa: CASIGQGGVTQYF
abundance: .; v_gene: TRBV4-1; j_gene: TRBJ2-5; d_gene: .; CDR3nt: TGCACCAGCAGCCAAAATCCGGGGCCGCCTCAAGAGACCCAGTACTTC; CDR3aa: CTSSQNPGPPQETQYF
abundance: few; v_gene: TRBV18; j_gene: TRBJ2-3; d_gene: TRBD2; CDR3nt: TGTGCCAGCTCACCAAACTACCCGGGACTAGCGGGAATGCGGGATACGCAGTATTTT; CDR3aa: CASSPNYPGLAGMRDTQYF
abundance: many; v_gene: TRBV18; j_gene: TRBJ1-1; d_gene: .; CDR3nt: TGTGCCAGCTCACTCCAAGGCTTGAACACTGAAGCTTTCTTT; CDR3aa: CASSLQGLNTEAFF
abundance: many; v_gene: TRBV12-3/TRBV12-4; j_gene: TRBJ1-5; d_gene: .; CDR3nt: TGTGCCAGCAGTTTAGAGGGGGAGAGGCAGCCCCAGCATTTT; CDR3aa: CASSLEGERQPQHF
abundance: .; v_gene: TRBV6-9; j_gene: TRBJ2-1; d_gene: TRBD2; CDR3nt: TGTGCCAGCAGTTTGTTTACTAGCGGGGATGAGCAGTTCTTC; CDR3aa: CASSLFTSGDEQFF
abundance: few; v_gene: TRBV5-1; j_gene: TRBJ2-2; d_gene: TRBD2; CDR3nt: TGCGCCAGCAGCTTTCTAGCGGGCACCGGGGAGCTGTTTTTT; CDR3aa: CASSFLAGTGELFF
abundance: few; v_gene: TRBV14; j_gene: TRBJ2-4; d_gene: .; CDR3nt: TGTGCCAGCAGCCCCTTCTACGGGACAGCGGGCGCCAAAAACATTCAGTACTTC; CDR3aa: CASSPFYGTAGAKNIQYF
abundance: few; v_gene: TRBV19; j_gene: TRBJ2-2; d_gene: .; CDR3nt: TGTGCCAGTAGTACCCTAGGGGCGTCGCTGAAGTGGGGGGAGCTGTTTTTT; CDR3aa: CASSTLGASLKWGELFF
abundance: many; v_gene: TRBV9; j_gene: TRBJ2-7; d_gene: .; CDR3nt: TGTGCCAGCAGCGTAGGGACCGGGACCTCGTTGACTTACTACGAGCAGTACTTC; CDR3aa: CASSVGTGTSLTYYEQYF
abundance: many; v_gene: TRBV11-2; j_gene: TRBJ1-6; d_gene: .; CDR3nt: TGTGCCAGCAGCTCGGGTACGACCCTCCACTTT; CDR3aa: CASSSGTTLHF
abundance: .; v_gene: TRBV19; j_gene: TRBJ2-7; d_gene: TRBD2; CDR3nt: TGTGCCAGTAGGGCTAGCGGGATGAGCTACGAGCAGTACTTC; CDR3aa: CASRASGMSYEQYF
abundance: many; v_gene: TRBV5-1; j_gene: TRBJ1-1; d_gene: .; CDR3nt: TGCGCCAGCAGCCCCCAGACGGTGAACACTGAAGCTTTCTTT; CDR3aa: CASSPQTVNTEAFF